This TCR beta chain was sequenced during a study of identical twins. This clonotype occurred many times. Its antigen is still unknown. Germline lookup yields CDR1 LGHNA and CDR2 YSLEER. The CDR3 covers 16 residues. Trimming pared 0 bases from V and 9 bases from J, leaving 17 bases between. Each donor (without exception) was a healthy Caucasian. TCRdb re-called the 5' RACE reads with MiXCR, one entry per CDR3 protein. There are 240,000 or so distinct CDR3 sequences in the sample; approximately 10% occur only once, and 9% to 10% lies in the top ten. Whole-study findings and limits: Memory repertoires lacked the insertion deficit that abundant cord blood beta clonotypes showed. Out-of-frame alpha sequences common to twins exhibited an excess of low generation probability. For zero-insertion analyses, partial confounding could come from invariant MAIT and iNKT cells.

The chain carries TRBV4-3 and TRBJ1-4, with a tentative D call TRBD1 (5 bases). The sequenced material came from memory T cells sorted from blood. The origin of this receptor is a man aged 50 to 59 in good health. CDR3 nucleotide sequence: TGCGCCAGCAGCCAAGATTCGACAGCAGGACGCAAAAAACTGTTTTTT. Translating gives CASSQDSTAGRKKLFF.